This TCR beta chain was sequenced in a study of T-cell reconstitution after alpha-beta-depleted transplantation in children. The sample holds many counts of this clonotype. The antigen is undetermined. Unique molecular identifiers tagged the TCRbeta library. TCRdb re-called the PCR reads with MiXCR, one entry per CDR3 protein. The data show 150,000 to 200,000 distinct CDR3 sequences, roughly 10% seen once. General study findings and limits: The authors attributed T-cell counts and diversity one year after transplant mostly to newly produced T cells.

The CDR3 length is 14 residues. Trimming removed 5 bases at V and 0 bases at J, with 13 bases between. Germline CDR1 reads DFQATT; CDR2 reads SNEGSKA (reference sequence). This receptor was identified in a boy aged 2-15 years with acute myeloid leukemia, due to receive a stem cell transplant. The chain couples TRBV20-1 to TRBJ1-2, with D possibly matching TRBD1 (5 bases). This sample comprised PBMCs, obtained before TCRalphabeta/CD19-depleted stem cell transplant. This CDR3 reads CSAYSGTANYGYTF. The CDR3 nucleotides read TGCAGTGCTTATAGCGGGACTGCTAACTATGGCTACACCTTC.